The sequence of this TCR beta chain was determined in a study of OX40 agonist ivuxolimab in advanced cancers. For the study at large: The group had a mean age of around 60 years, ranged from about 20 to 80, and was 80% to 90% male. In three patients, partial responses were observed, one with hepatocellular carcinoma and two with cutaneous melanoma. General study results and limits: In the 0.1-3.0 mg/kg groups, partial responders showed among the lowest expansion.

The repertoire was sequenced with immunoSEQ multiplex PCR; TCRdb's copy has only in-frame clones and lacks some. Of some 58,000 clones listed, around four fifths were seen once; the top ten hold about 4%. V shed 5 bases, J shed 6 bases, and the junction held 3 bases outside the gene matches. Germline assignment: CDR1 WNHNN and CDR2 SYGVQD (reference sequence). This CDR3 is 13 amino acids long. As regards this clone: Its antigen is currently unknown.

The sequence came from an adult with an advanced solid tumor such as melanoma, head and neck, liver or kidney cancer. The V and J genes are TRBV10-1 and TRBJ2-1; 8 nucleotides match TRBD1. The specimen was CD4+ or CD8+ T cells sorted from blood, collected in a trial of the OX40 agonist ivuxolimab. The CDR3 reads CASSTGQVNEQFF. The DNA of the CDR3 is TGCGCCAGCAGTACGGGACAGGTCAATGAGCAGTTCTTC.